This is a list of T cell receptor beta chains from one sample in a study of glioma-infiltrating T cells after dendritic cell vaccination. The data were produced by immunoSEQ multiplex PCR, yet TCRdb's version contains in-frame clones alone and is incomplete. The sample lists fewer than 95,000 clones; about 85% were seen once. The sequenced sample was blood, obtained after dendritic cell vaccination. These receptors all stem from a human donor with glioblastoma. Each CDR3 is given with its conserved first and last residue. A D gene is named only where the DNA matches it firmly. The size entry is marked missing in some rows and otherwise reads once, few, many or a size class.

d_gene: -; v_gene: TRBV27; j_gene: TRBJ1-2; abundance: -; CDR3nt: TGTGCCAGCAGTTTATCGTACCAGGCACAACTAGCCGGTGGCTACACCTTC; CDR3aa: CASSLSYQAQLAGGYTF
d_gene: TRBD2; v_gene: TRBV27; j_gene: TRBJ2-3; abundance: -; CDR3nt: TGTGCCAGCAAATTCCTGCCGCGGCTAGCGGGGAGCCCAGATACGCAGTATTTT; CDR3aa: CASKFLPRLAGSPDTQYF
d_gene: -; v_gene: TRBV18; j_gene: TRBJ2-7; abundance: -; CDR3nt: TGTGCCAGCTCGCTTCCGGGCTACGAGCAGTACTTC; CDR3aa: CASSLPGYEQYF
d_gene: -; v_gene: TRBV21-1; j_gene: TRBJ2-7; abundance: few; CDR3nt: TGTGCCAGCAGACGCGGACAGGGGAACGACGAGCAGTACTTC; CDR3aa: CASRRGQGNDEQYF
d_gene: TRBD2; v_gene: TRBV23-1; j_gene: TRBJ2-2; abundance: -; CDR3nt: TGCGCCAGCAGTCAATCGGGCGCTAGCGGAGACAACACCGGGGAGCTGTTTTTT; CDR3aa: CASSQSGASGDNTGELFF
d_gene: -; v_gene: TRBV14; j_gene: TRBJ1-1; abundance: -; CDR3nt: TGTGCCAGCAGCCAAGACAGGAACACTGAAGCTTTCTTT; CDR3aa: CASSQDRNTEAFF
d_gene: TRBD1; v_gene: TRBV15; j_gene: TRBJ2-7; abundance: -; CDR3nt: TGTGCCACCAGCAGACCCAGGACAGGCCCAGGAGAGCAGTACTTC; CDR3aa: CATSRPRTGPGEQYF
d_gene: -; v_gene: TRBV11-2; j_gene: TRBJ2-5; abundance: -; CDR3nt: TGTGCCAGCAGCTTAGAGGGCAGGTCGTACCAAGAGACCCAGTACTTC; CDR3aa: CASSLEGRSYQETQYF
d_gene: -; v_gene: TRBV5-8; j_gene: TRBJ2-7; abundance: -; CDR3nt: TGTGCCAGCGGTCCGACAGAAGATTACTACGAGCAGTACTTC; CDR3aa: CASGPTEDYYEQYF
d_gene: TRBD1; v_gene: TRBV7-2; j_gene: TRBJ1-2; abundance: -; CDR3nt: TGTGCCAGCACCCTACCGGGACAGGGGTCGGGCGGCTACACCTTC; CDR3aa: CASTLPGQGSGGYTF
d_gene: TRBD1; v_gene: TRBV7-9; j_gene: TRBJ1-2; abundance: -; CDR3nt: TGTGCCAGCAGCTTATGGGGACAGGGAGTAAACTATGGCTACACCTTC; CDR3aa: CASSLWGQGVNYGYTF
d_gene: TRBD1; v_gene: TRBV19; j_gene: TRBJ2-7; abundance: few; CDR3nt: TGTGCCAGTAGTAACGACAGGGTCGAGCAGTACTTC; CDR3aa: CASSNDRVEQYF
d_gene: TRBD2; v_gene: TRBV19; j_gene: TRBJ2-7; abundance: many; CDR3nt: TGTGCCAGTAGTCCCCATACTAGCGGGAGGGCCACCTACGAGCAGTACTTC; CDR3aa: CASSPHTSGRATYEQYF
d_gene: -; v_gene: TRBV7-3; j_gene: TRBJ2-3; abundance: -; CDR3nt: TGTGCCAGCAGCCCGGGGGACCGATACTCGGATACGCAGTATTTT; CDR3aa: CASSPGDRYSDTQYF
d_gene: TRBD1; v_gene: TRBV5-6; j_gene: TRBJ1-4; abundance: -; CDR3nt: TGTGCCAGCAGCCGGGGACAGCCCAATGAAAAACTGTTTTTT; CDR3aa: CASSRGQPNEKLFF
d_gene: -; v_gene: TRBV7-8; j_gene: TRBJ1-2; abundance: -; CDR3nt: TGTGCCAGCAGCAGGGAGGGGCTGGGGGCGGGTGGCTACACCTTC; CDR3aa: CASSREGLGAGGYTF
d_gene: -; v_gene: TRBV4-3; j_gene: TRBJ1-4; abundance: -; CDR3nt: TGCGCCAGCAGCCAGGACTTCAGGGGTGAGGATGAAAAACTGTTTTTT; CDR3aa: CASSQDFRGEDEKLFF
d_gene: -; v_gene: TRBV2; j_gene: TRBJ1-1; abundance: -; CDR3nt: TGTGCCAGCAGTGAATTACAGGTGATAAACACTGAAGCTTTCTTT; CDR3aa: CASSELQVINTEAFF
d_gene: -; v_gene: TRBV11-3; j_gene: TRBJ2-7; abundance: -; CDR3nt: TGTGCCAGCAGCTTGGGCCAGGAATACGAGCAGTACTTC; CDR3aa: CASSLGQEYEQYF
d_gene: TRBD1; v_gene: TRBV18; j_gene: TRBJ1-3; abundance: -; CDR3nt: TGTGCCAGCACTACAGGGGACACTGGAAACACCATATATTTT; CDR3aa: CASTTGDTGNTIYF
d_gene: -; v_gene: TRBV11-1; j_gene: TRBJ2-7; abundance: -; CDR3nt: TGTGCCAGCAGCTTATTAACCGGGAAATCCTCCTACGAGCAGTACTTC; CDR3aa: CASSLLTGKSSYEQYF
d_gene: TRBD2; v_gene: TRBV11-1; j_gene: TRBJ2-5; abundance: -; CDR3nt: TGTGCCAGCAGCCTACCCCCTAGCGGGGGGTTCTTGGAGACCCAGTACTTC; CDR3aa: CASSLPPSGGFLETQYF
d_gene: TRBD1; v_gene: TRBV6-5; j_gene: TRBJ1-1; abundance: -; CDR3nt: TGTGCCAGCAGCCGACAGGGGGGGGCTGAAGCTTTCTTT; CDR3aa: CASSRQGGAEAFF
d_gene: TRBD1; v_gene: TRBV19; j_gene: TRBJ1-2; abundance: -; CDR3nt: TGTGCCAGTAGTATCTATCCAGGGGGAGTCGACTATGGCTACACCTTC; CDR3aa: CASSIYPGGVDYGYTF
d_gene: -; v_gene: TRBV4-3; j_gene: TRBJ1-2; abundance: -; CDR3nt: TGCGCCAGCAGCCGGGTACCAGAGGGGGGGGCAGACTATGGCTACACCTTC; CDR3aa: CASSRVPEGGADYGYTF
d_gene: TRBD2; v_gene: TRBV7-2; j_gene: TRBJ2-2; abundance: -; CDR3nt: TGTGCCAGCAGCCCCCCATTGACTAGCGCTTACACCGGGGAGCTGTTTTTT; CDR3aa: CASSPPLTSAYTGELFF
d_gene: TRBD1; v_gene: TRBV7-3; j_gene: TRBJ2-7; abundance: once; CDR3nt: TGTGCCAGCAGCTTAATGAGGGACAGGGCTGGCTACGAGCAGTACTTC; CDR3aa: CASSLMRDRAGYEQYF
d_gene: -; v_gene: TRBV28; j_gene: TRBJ1-1; abundance: -; CDR3nt: TGTGCCAGCAACCCCGGCGGCGTAGCTTTCTTT; CDR3aa: CASNPGGVAFF
d_gene: -; v_gene: TRBV14; j_gene: TRBJ1-2; abundance: -; CDR3nt: TGTGCCAGCAGCCATTCCTCTGACTATGGCTACACCTTC; CDR3aa: CASSHSSDYGYTF
d_gene: -; v_gene: TRBV19; j_gene: TRBJ1-5; abundance: -; CDR3nt: TGTGCCAGTAGGGGGGGGTCGAACGGGCAAAATCAGCCCCAGCATTTT; CDR3aa: CASRGGSNGQNQPQHF